The 8 T cell receptor beta chains presented below share a single source sample, sequenced in a study of T cells of healthy individuals. TCRdb re-analysed the 5' RACE reads in MiXCR, keeping a single row per CDR3 protein. The sample shows 95,000 to 100,000 distinct CDR3 sequences, 17% of them seen only once. These receptors came from a human donor in good health.

This clonotype turned up a few times. The chain couples TRBV14 to TRBJ1-1; maybe TRBD1 (5 bases). V was trimmed by 4 bases and J by 4 bases, leaving 16 bases between them. This CDR3 is 15 amino acids long. The germline V gene encodes CDR1 SGHDN and CDR2 FVKESK. The CDR3 reads CASSRGVLDFTEAFF. The DNA for the CDR3 is TGTGCCAGCAGCCGGGGGGTTTTGGATTTCACTGAAGCTTTCTTT.

In this sample, this clonotype turned up a few times. The rearrangement joins TRBV4-3 to TRBJ1-1; D is perhaps TRBD1 (6 bases). The germline CDR1 and CDR2 sequences are LGHNA and YSLEER. CDR3 length: 13 amino acids. Trimming left V 2 bases short and J 5 bases short, with 9 bases between. The CDR3 sequence is CASSQRGRTEAFF. The CDR3 nucleotides read TGCGCCAGCAGCCAACGGGGGCGTACTGAAGCTTTCTTT.

The V and J genes are TRBV4-2 and TRBJ2-7; 10 nucleotides agree with TRBD2. Trimming removed 0 bases from V and 4 bases from J; junction bases left unmatched: 6. The CDR3 has 16 amino acids. Looked up from germline, CDR1 is LGHNA and CDR2 is YNFKEQ. CDR3 residues: CASSQDLASGRYEQYF. The CDR3 nucleotides read TGTGCCAGCAGCCAAGATCTCGCTAGCGGGAGATACGAGCAGTACTTC.

This clonotype is classed as medium-sized. V gene TRBV20-1 combines with J gene TRBJ2-2; D gene ambiguous. Trimming took 0 bases from V and 5 from J, leaving 10 bases between them. Per the germline V gene, CDR1 is DFQATT and CDR2 is SNEGSKA (reference sequence). The CDR3 contains 14 residues. The chain's CDR3 is CSARDFQRTGELFF. CDR3 DNA sequence: TGCAGTGCTAGAGATTTTCAGAGAACCGGGGAGCTGTTTTTT.

In this sample, this clonotype turned up a few times. This chain joins TRBV6-5 and TRBJ2-2; 10 bases agree with TRBD1. V shed 5 bases, J shed 5 bases, and the junction held 5 bases outside the gene matches. The length of the CDR3 is 15 residues. In germline, CDR1 is MNHEY, CDR2 SVGAGI. The DNA of the CDR3 is TGTGCCAGCAGTCCCCGGACAGGGGGGACCGGGGAGCTGTTTTTT. It is translated as CASSPRTGGTGELFF.

This clonotype has only a few counts. CDR3 bases: TGTGCCACCAGCAGAGATCAAGGCAGGGGAAACACCATATATTTT. It yields the protein CATSRDQGRGNTIYF. The J gene is TRBJ1-3, the V gene TRBV15; no reliable D call. With 0 bases removed from V and 4 bases from J, the gap between germline ends came to 10 bases. Germline assignment: CDR1 LNHNV and CDR2 YYDKDF (reference sequence). This CDR3 has 15 amino acids.

V and J are TRBV20-1 and TRBJ2-7; D assignment may be TRBD1 or TRBD2 (5 bases each). This CDR3 is 13 amino acids long. CDR1 DFQATT and CDR2 SNEGSKA come from the germline V gene (reference sequence). Trimming shortened V by 6 bases and J by 7 bases, and 19 bases separated the two germline ends. This chain's CDR3 is CSAVVPGWGEQYF. The CDR3 DNA follows: TGCAGTGCGGTAGTGCCGGGATGGGGGGAGCAGTACTTC.

Comments on this clonotype: One base away lies a much larger clone, so this may be a sequencing read error. This chain links TRBV29-1 with TRBJ2-7; D is perhaps TRBD1 or TRBD2 (6 bases each). CDR1 and CDR2 (germline): SQVTM, ANQGSEA. The CDR3 covers 12 residues. The CDR3 DNA is TGCAGCGTTGAAGGCCCCGGGGGCGAGCAGTGCTTC. As protein: CSVEGPGGEQCF.